Listed below are T cell receptor beta chains from one sample, sequenced in a study of cytomegalovirus exposure and HLA in healthy donors. Libraries were prepared by immunoSEQ multiplex PCR; TCRdb keeps only in-frame clonotypes and omits some of them. Of more than 70,000 clones in the sample, 60% to 80% were seen once. Material: PBMCs. The receptors were sampled from a boy aged 5-17 years in good health and CMV-seronegative. Each CDR3 is given with its conserved first and last residue. Fields, in order: J gene, V gene, clone size, D gene, CDR3 protein, CDR3 DNA. The D gene is left open where the match is weak. Clone size, where shown, is once, few, many, or a class for clones that have expanded.

J: TRBJ1-1; V: TRBV4-1; size: NA; D: NA; CDR3: CASSQGPSERTEAFF; DNA: TGCGCCAGCAGCCAGGGCCCCTCGGAACGGACTGAAGCTTTCTTT
J: TRBJ1-1; V: TRBV4-3; size: NA; D: NA; CDR3: CASSQNGQGRMNTEAFF; DNA: TGCGCCAGCAGCCAAAACGGGCAGGGAAGGATGAACACTGAAGCTTTCTTT
J: TRBJ2-1; V: TRBV5-4; size: few; D: NA; CDR3: CASSFKGGNEQFF; DNA: TGTGCCAGCAGCTTCAAAGGGGGCAATGAGCAGTTCTTC
J: TRBJ1-1; V: TRBV6-5; size: once; D: NA; CDR3: CASSRLMTVDTEAFF; DNA: TGTGCCAGCAGTCGATTAATGACAGTCGACACTGAAGCTTTCTTT
J: TRBJ1-1; V: TRBV6-5; size: NA; D: NA; CDR3: CASSYARGGNTEAFF; DNA: TGTGCCAGCAGTTACGCTAGGGGTGGGAACACTGAAGCTTTCTTT
J: TRBJ1-5; V: TRBV5-1; size: NA; D: TRBD1; CDR3: CASSQDRGSQPQHF; DNA: TGCGCCAGCAGCCAAGACAGGGGGAGTCAGCCCCAGCATTTT
J: TRBJ1-1; V: TRBV27; size: NA; D: NA; CDR3: CASSLTGTEAFF; DNA: TGTGCCAGCAGTTTGACAGGCACTGAAGCTTTCTTT
J: TRBJ1-2; V: TRBV7-2; size: NA; D: TRBD1; CDR3: CASSASPTGEYGYTF; DNA: TGTGCCAGCAGCGCCTCCCCGACAGGGGAGTATGGCTACACCTTC
J: TRBJ1-1; V: TRBV4-1; size: once; D: NA; CDR3: CASSQKERTEAEAFF; DNA: TGCGCCAGCAGCCAAAAGGAGAGGACAGAGGCTGAAGCTTTCTTT
J: TRBJ1-1; V: TRBV29-1; size: NA; D: NA; CDR3: CSVEKQARAFF; DNA: TGCAGCGTTGAAAAACAGGCTCGAGCTTTCTTT
J: TRBJ1-2; V: TRBV27; size: NA; D: NA; CDR3: CASSSRGNYGYTF; DNA: TGTGCCAGCAGCTCACGGGGAAACTATGGCTACACCTTC
J: TRBJ1-4; V: TRBV29-1; size: NA; D: NA; CDR3: CSVRQDNEKLFF; DNA: TGCAGCGTGCGACAGGATAATGAAAAACTGTTTTTT
J: TRBJ2-7; V: TRBV27; size: NA; D: NA; CDR3: CASSYRDTYEQYF; DNA: TGTGCCAGCAGTTACAGGGATACCTACGAGCAGTACTTC
J: TRBJ2-7; V: TRBV6-5; size: NA; D: TRBD2; CDR3: CASSPQAGRPYEQYF; DNA: TGTGCCAGCAGCCCACAAGCGGGAAGACCCTACGAGCAGTACTTC
J: TRBJ2-4; V: TRBV7-9; size: NA; D: NA; CDR3: CASSLGGREAKNIQYF; DNA: TGTGCCAGCAGCTTAGGAGGTCGAGAAGCCAAAAACATTCAGTACTTC
J: TRBJ2-5; V: TRBV18; size: few; D: TRBD2; CDR3: CASSATSAETQYF; DNA: TGTGCCAGCTCGGCCACTAGCGCGGAGACCCAGTACTTC
J: TRBJ1-5; V: TRBV28; size: few; D: TRBD1; CDR3: CASSRDRVRDQPQHF; DNA: TGTGCCAGCAGTAGGGACAGGGTGAGGGATCAGCCCCAGCATTTT
J: TRBJ1-2; V: TRBV30; size: NA; D: NA; CDR3: CAWSVDLREPHPLYGYTF; DNA: TGTGCCTGGAGTGTTGATTTGAGGGAACCCCATCCTCTCTATGGCTACACCTTC
J: TRBJ2-4; V: TRBV15; size: NA; D: NA; CDR3: CATSRDPWGRISEPKNIQYF; DNA: TGTGCCACCAGCAGAGATCCCTGGGGGCGAATTTCCGAGCCCAAAAACATTCAGTACTTC
J: TRBJ1-2; V: TRBV7-9; size: once; D: NA; CDR3: CASSLETYGYTF; DNA: TGTGCCAGCAGCTTAGAGACTTATGGCTACACCTTC